This TCR beta chain was identified during a study of Tregs in tolerant kidney transplant recipients (dated by TCRdb to between 2018 and 2020). In the study overall: TCRbeta sequencing was used in the study to identify donor-specific regulatory T cells before combined kidney and bone marrow transplantation, and the identified cells were then tracked after transplant. In a few healthy controls, several methods of expanding Tregs specific for an allogeneic donor were compared by TCRbeta repertoire sequencing.

For TCRbeta CDR3 sequencing, genomic DNA from the sorted cells was extracted using the QIAGEN DNeasy Blood and Tissue Kit. High-throughput TCRbeta CDR3 sequencing was carried out commercially through immunoSEQ, with PCR amplification with bias correction and internal controls included. The original methods were these. Unique productive TCRbeta sequences were defined by CDR3 nucleotide sequence where primers matched, and otherwise by CDR3 amino acid sequence together with Vbeta and Jbeta genes. Sorting error was corrected by removing sequences shared between sorted populations at a frequency ratio of 2:1 or less, and the remaining shared sequences were assigned to the higher population. A sequence counted as donor-reactive if, in CFSE-low cells, the sequence had a frequency of at least 0.01% and was expanded at least 5-fold compared with unstimulated cells. Jensen-Shannon divergence, calculated on the top 100 TCRbeta sequences ranked by frequency, was used to quantify repertoire divergence. For samples with multiple sequencing runs, sorting error was corrected in each run separately before the runs were combined. The clones in this table, taken by TCRdb from immuneACCESS, are in-frame only. Not every clone is retained; where verified, under half of the shortfall comes from an unresolved V gene, and the cause of the rest is unknown. V and J calls and clone size come straight from that table; D and trimming were deduced from the DNA. For this sample there are under 300,000 clones; around 81% appear just once. Jointly, the top ten make up approximately 0.69% of the sample.

Based on the germline V gene (reference sequence), the CDR1 and CDR2 sequences are SGHKS and YYEKEE. The CDR3 starts with the cysteine, ends with the phenylalanine, and has 15 residues. Only the CDR3 DNA is retained, 45 bases long and in frame from the first base. V has 4 bases trimmed and J has 5 bases trimmed; junction bases matching no gene number 8. Study-wide conclusions, independent of this receptor: The study was limited by small patient numbers, and the findings need validation in larger populations and under other immunosuppression protocols. Biological reproducibility was not examined directly, but technical replication error appeared to be minimal. The most biologically relevant and donor-specific TCRbeta repertoire appeared to be identified by expanding Tregs with activated donor B cells.

As to this clone: The specificity of this receptor is unknown. No much larger clonotype is one base removed from it; base qualities were not supplied.

Unstimulated Tregs (CD4+CD25+CD127-), CD4+ non-Tregs (CD4+CD25-), CD4 and CD8 cells were FACS-sorted from thawed PBMCs. Healthy control blood was obtained either as purchased buffy coats or from healthy volunteers. Healthy control blood was separated into PBMCs by Ficoll density gradient and cryopreserved, and patient PBMCs were collected both before and after transplant. The chain uses TRBV5-5 and TRBJ2-1, and 8 junctional nucleotides match TRBD1. The origin of this receptor is a human donor in good health. Sequenced material: CD4+ T cells from blood. The CDR3 region: CASSPGQGVDNEQFF. The DNA is TGTGCCAGCAGCCCCGGACAGGGAGTAGACAATGAGCAGTTCTTC.